Listed here are 8 T cell receptor beta chains from one sample, sequenced in a study of beta chain features in type 1 diabetes. Findings and limits, study-wide: Type 1 diabetes patients had moderately but significantly shorter TCRB CDR3s in all four CD4+ subsets.

The entirety of the isolated RNA underwent reverse transcription, so expressed TCRB transcripts were sequenced. Profiling relied on immunoSEQ multiplex PCR, and the TCRdb table lists in-frame clones only, not all of them. Of about 190,000 clones listed, about 7.8% are singletons. Their antigens remain unidentified. Source material: central memory CD4+ T cells from blood. Receptor source: a middle-aged woman with type 1 diabetes.

This clone showed up many times. The V and J genes are TRBV18 and TRBJ2-1, with 13 bases aligning to TRBD2. Germline V gene sequence: CDR1 KGHSH, CDR2 LQKENI. The CDR3 spans 16 residues. V lost 5 bases, J lost 8 bases, and 9 bases stayed unmatched. The CDR3 sequence is CASSAGGTSGNDEQFF. The CDR3 nucleotides are TGTGCCAGCTCAGCGGGAGGGACTAGCGGGAACGATGAGCAGTTCTTC.

In its sample, this clone was seen a few times. The genes are TRBV19 and TRBJ2-2; D gene unclear. Per germline, CDR1 LNHDA and CDR2 SQIVND (reference sequence). V dropped 7 bases and J dropped 7 bases, with 10 bases sitting between them. The CDR3 extends over 12 amino acids. As DNA, the CDR3 is TGTGCCAGTAATCAGGTTGACGGGGAGCTGTTTTTT. Amino acid sequence: CASNQVDGELFF.

This sequence joins TRBV7-9 and TRBJ2-7, with a weak D call TRBD1 (6 bases). Germline values: CDR1 SEHNR, CDR2 FQNEAQ (reference sequence). V lost 3 bases, J lost 5 bases, and 20 bases lay in between. The CDR3 contains 16 residues. DNA of the CDR3: TGTGCCAGCAGCTTTTCTTCACAGGGCAGGGGTAACGAGCAGTACTTC. Residues: CASSFSSQGRGNEQYF. Complete variable domain (other parts from reference TRBV7-9 and TRBJ2-7): DTGVSQNPRHKITKRGQNVTFRCDPISEHNRLYWYRQTLGQGPEFLTYFQNEAQLEKSRLLSDRFSAERPKGSFSTLEIQRTEQGDSAMYLCASSFSSQGRGNEQYFGPGTRLTVT.

The chain combines TRBV27 with TRBJ2-7, with D maybe TRBD2 (5 bases). V was shortened by 1 base and J by 0 bases, with 10 bases between the two germline ends. Germline CDR1 is MNHEY and CDR2 is SMNVEV (reference sequence). The CDR3 totals 15 residues. The CDR3 region is CASSLFVGSSYEQYF. The CDR3 nucleotides are TGTGCCAGCAGTTTATTTGTTGGGAGCTCCTACGAGCAGTACTTC.

This sequence joins TRBV5-4 and TRBJ2-3; D possibly corresponds to TRBD1 (5 bases). Trimming stripped 3 bases from V and 0 bases from J, with 14 bases between. The CDR3 sequence is 16 residues long. Germline CDR1 is SGHNT and CDR2 is YYREEE (reference sequence). CDR3 DNA sequence: TGTGCCAGCAGCTCTTGGACATCTTCTAGCACAGATACGCAGTATTTT. It encodes CASSSWTSSSTDTQYF.

This clone was seen only a few times. The chain is built from TRBV5-1 and TRBJ2-5, with D perhaps TRBD2 (6 bases). The CDR3 loop spans 14 amino acids. CDR1 SGHRS and CDR2 YFSETQ come from the germline V gene. Trimming left V 3 bases short and J 5 bases short, with 14 bases between. For the CDR3, the DNA is TGCGCCAGCAGCTCAACGACTAGTTGGGAGACCCAGTACTTC. Its protein is CASSSTTSWETQYF.

This clone occurred a few times. The chain couples TRBV5-4 to TRBJ2-5; D is unresolved. This CDR3 has 11 residues. Trimming left V 0 bases short and J 6 bases short, with 3 bases between. The germline V gene encodes CDR1 SGHNT and CDR2 YYREEE (reference sequence). CDR3 in DNA: TGTGCCAGCAGCTTGGGGCAGACCCAGTACTTC. Amino acids: CASSLGQTQYF.

The chain joins TRBV2 to TRBJ2-2, with 7 bases fitting TRBD1. CDR1 and CDR2 (germline): SNHLY, FYNNEI. Trimming took 4 bases from V and 8 from J; bases not matched to a gene: 4. There are 13 residues in the CDR3. CDR3 sequence reads: CASSGDRRGELFF. In DNA form, the CDR3 reads TGTGCCAGCAGTGGGGACAGACGGGGGGAGCTGTTTTTT.